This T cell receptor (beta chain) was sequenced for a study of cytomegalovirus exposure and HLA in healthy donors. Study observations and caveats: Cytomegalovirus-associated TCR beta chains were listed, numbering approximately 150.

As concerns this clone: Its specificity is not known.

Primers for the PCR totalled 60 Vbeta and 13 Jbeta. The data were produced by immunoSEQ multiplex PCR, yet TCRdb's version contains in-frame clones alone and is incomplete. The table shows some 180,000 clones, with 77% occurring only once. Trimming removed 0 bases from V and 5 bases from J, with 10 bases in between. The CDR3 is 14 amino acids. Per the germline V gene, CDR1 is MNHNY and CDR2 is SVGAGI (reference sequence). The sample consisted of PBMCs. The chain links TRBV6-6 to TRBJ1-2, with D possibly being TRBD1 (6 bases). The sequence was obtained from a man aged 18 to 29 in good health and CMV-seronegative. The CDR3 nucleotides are TGTGCCAGCAGTTACTCTGACAGGCCATATGGCTACACCTTC. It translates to CASSYSDRPYGYTF.